This TCR beta chain is drawn from a study of cytomegalovirus exposure and HLA in healthy donors. Some clones are missing from TCRdb's copy, which holds only in-frame ones; the method was immunoSEQ multiplex PCR. The profile covers approximately 150,000 clones, with roughly nine tenths appearing a single time and about 0.7% taken by the ten largest. Worth noting for this clone: Its antigen is unknown.

Findings and caveats of the study: The tendency of first-cohort TCR clusters to co-occur in the 90 to 150 validation repertoires was the finding of a later analysis. Altogether, 150 to 200 TCR beta chains were recorded as cytomegalovirus-associated. Most TCR sequences were seen very rarely across donors, but some public TCRs occurred in many.

V gave up 5 bases and J gave up 7 bases, with 15 bases separating them. CDR1 and CDR2 (germline): SNHLY, FYNNEI. This CDR3 region has 13 residues. This TCR derives from a man younger than 35 in good health and CMV-seronegative. The J gene is TRBJ2-7, the V gene TRBV2; D gene uncertain. The sample consisted of PBMCs. CDR3 nucleotide sequence: TGTGCCAGCAGTAGATACTTGTCCGATGAGCAGTACTTC. Its translation is CASSRYLSDEQYF.